One and the same sample provided the 9 T cell receptor beta chains below, sequenced in a study of Graves' ophthalmopathy and Graves' hyperthyroidism. Amplified TCR beta CDR3 regions were obtained using RNA transcripts as template. The authors performed first-round RT-PCR with HTBI primers and then a second-round multiplex PCR. TCRdb re-called the multiplex PCR reads with MiXCR, one entry per CDR3 protein. The data show fewer than 400,000 distinct CDR3 sequences, about 18% seen once. Sequences were obtained from peripheral blood. The origin of the receptors is a woman in her late teens or twenties with Graves' ophthalmopathy.

In the case of this clonotype: One junction end does not reproduce the germline sequence, and a read error may be involved. The J gene is TRBJ1-1, the V gene TRBV10-3; the D gene is possibly TRBD1 (6 bases). Germline CDR1 and CDR2: ENHRY and SYGVKD. The CDR3 loop spans 16 amino acids. CDR3 sequence: CAISDWGGGMNTKAFF. The CDR3, as DNA: TGTGCCATCAGTGATTGGGGCGGGGGCATGAACACTAAAGCTTTCTTT.

At least ten counts were recorded for this clonotype. The rearrangement joins TRBV6-5 to TRBJ2-7; 7 bases fit TRBD1. CDR3 size: 17 residues. Looked up from germline, CDR1 is MNHEY and CDR2 is SVGAGI. V trimming: 5 bases; J trimming: 0 bases; junction bases outside the gene matches: 13. Here the CDR3 DNA reads TGTGCCAGCAGTCCCCTTGGAAGGGGGCCTACCTCCTACGAGCAGTACTTC. This codes for CASSPLGRGPTSYEQYF.

This clonotype was observed many times. The chain joins TRBV6-2 or TRBV6-3 to TRBJ1-6; 10 nucleotides line up with TRBD1. This CDR3 has 14 amino acids. J lost 9 bases, V lost 5 bases, and 4 bases had no gene match. The germline gives CDR1 MNHEY, CDR2 SVGEGT. This chain's CDR3 is CASSERQGASPLHF. The CDR3, as DNA: TGTGCCAGCAGTGAGCGACAGGGGGCTTCACCCCTCCACTTT.

This clonotype came up many times. The CDR3 DNA reads as TGTGCCACCAACTCAGGGTTGAGCAATCAGCCCCAGCATTTT. It is translated as CATNSGLSNQPQHF. J is TRBJ1-5 and V is TRBV15; maybe TRBD1 (5 bases). This CDR3 is built from 14 residues. Germline CDR1 LNHNV, CDR2 YYDKDF (reference sequence). Trimming removed 7 bases from V and 1 base from J, with 11 bases in between.

In this sample, this clonotype turned up many times. This sequence joins TRBV27 and TRBJ2-7, with D possibly TRBD1 on 6 matching bases. V shed 4 bases and J shed 1 base, with 11 bases lying between them. This CDR3 is built from 14 residues. Germline assignment: CDR1 MNHEY and CDR2 SMNVEV (reference sequence). The CDR3 sequence is CASSSLDSSYEQYF. The CDR3 DNA follows: TGTGCCAGCAGTTCATTGGACAGTTCCTACGAGCAGTACTTC.

In this sample, this clonotype turned up many times. This chain connects TRBV6-5 to TRBJ1-1; D remains ambiguous. Per germline, CDR1 MNHEY and CDR2 SVGAGI. This CDR3 region has 13 residues. Trimming shortened V by 6 bases and J by 6 bases, and 14 bases separated the two germline ends. DNA of the CDR3: TGTGCCAGCAGCTCTAGGGCCATAGCTGAAGCTTTCTTT. Translating gives CASSSRAIAEAFF.

This clonotype was counted at least ten times. The chain uses TRBV6-2 or TRBV6-3 and TRBJ1-5; TRBD1 matches at 11 bases. The V gene end was trimmed by 6 bases and the J gene end by 5 bases; junction bases not matched to a gene: 6. This CDR3 contains 15 residues. The germline V gene encodes CDR1 MNHEY and CDR2 SVGEGT. The CDR3 DNA sequence: TGTGCCAGCAGCCCGGACAGGGGGCGATATCAGCCCCAGCATTTT. Translation gives CASSPDRGRYQPQHF.

This chain links TRBV5-1 with TRBJ1-2; D call uncertain. The germline V gene has CDR1 SGHRS and CDR2 YFSETQ. Trimming left V 0 bases short and J 7 bases short, with 10 bases between. The CDR3 loop spans 13 amino acids. In nucleotides, the CDR3 is TGCGCCAGCAGCTTGGATGGCAGACGTGGCTACACCTTC. It encodes CASSLDGRRGYTF. Filled out from reference TRBV5-1 and TRBJ1-2, the complete variable domain reads KAGVTQTPRYLIKTRGQQVTLSCSPISGHRSVSWYQQTPGQGLQFLFEYFSETQRNKGNFPGRFSGRQFSNSRSEMNVSTLELGDSALYLCASSLDGRRGYTFGSGTRLTVV.

This clonotype was observed many times. V gene TRBV11-2 combines with J gene TRBJ1-2; TRBD1 aligns across 7 bases. The CDR3 runs to 16 residues. V lost 2 bases and J lost 5; bases outside the gene matches: 11. CDR1 and CDR2 (germline): SGHAT, FQNNGV. The CDR3: CASSLHPQGTEYGYTF. As DNA, the CDR3 is TGTGCCAGCAGCTTACATCCCCAAGGGACAGAGTATGGCTACACCTTC.